This T cell receptor beta chain emerged from a study of response to subunit inactivated influenza vaccine. This clonotype was detected only a few times. The antigen remains undetermined. Via MiXCR, TCRdb re-called the RT-PCR reads, giving one row per CDR3 protein. The table lists 300,000 to 350,000 distinct CDR3 sequences, just over 20% of them singletons. Whole-study findings and limits: The authors put forward the suggestion that each seasonal influenza vaccination may bring in only a limited number of new T cells.

V gave up 6 bases and J gave up 3 bases, with 11 bases separating them. CDR1 LGHDT and CDR2 YNNKEL come from the germline V gene (reference sequence). The length of the CDR3 is 13 residues. This material consisted of PBMCs from blood, taken less than 22 months after vaccination. The gene calls are TRBV3-1 and TRBJ2-5; TRBD1 might be the D (5 bases). The TCR comes from a man between 50 and 75 years old who received an inactivated influenza vaccine. This CDR3 reads CASSPTVKETQYF. CDR3 sequence (DNA): TGTGCCAGCAGTCCGACAGTGAAAGAGACCCAGTACTTC.